What follows describes a single T cell receptor (beta chain). This entry belongs to a study of blood T cell repertoires in COVID-19. Study background: COVID-19 samples collected from the United States, Italy and Spain covered acute and convalescent phases.

Authors' methods: Amplification from reference gene primers served as the basis for estimated nucleated cell counts. Sequencing was performed with immunoSEQ multiplex PCR; in TCRdb, only in-frame clones are kept and a portion is missing. V and J calls and clone size are as listed in that table; D and trimming were resolved from the DNA. Of around 100,000 clones listed, around 90% are singletons. Trimming pared 1 base from V and 0 bases from J, leaving 10 bases between. This CDR3 comprises 16 residues. Germline V gene lookup returns CDR1 SGHNT and CDR2 YENEEA. The receptor was derived from a human donor in a cohort sampled during active COVID-19. The V gene is TRBV11-3, the J gene TRBJ2-1; D call uncertain. The specimen was peripheral blood. DNA of the CDR3: TGTGCCAGCAGCTTAGGAGGTATCCTCTCCTACAATGAGCAGTTCTTC. As protein: CASSLGGILSYNEQFF.